The present T cell receptor (beta chain) was sequenced within a study of T cell changes during pregnancy in multiple sclerosis. Profiled with immunoSEQ multiplex PCR; TCRdb holds only in-frame clones, not every one. The sample has approximately 130,000 clones, around 95% seen once. Trimming at V came to 2 bases and at J to 0 bases, leaving 10 bases not matched to a gene. Germline V gene lookup returns CDR1 LGHNT and CDR2 FRNRAP. The CDR3 covers 17 residues. This chain joins TRBV12-5 and TRBJ2-7; 7 nucleotides align to TRBD2. This sequence originates from a female donor with multiple sclerosis, enrolled in a pregnancy study. The specimen comprised peripheral blood, sampled after pregnancy. The CDR3, as DNA: TGTGCTAGTGGTTTGCCTGCGACTAGCTTGAGCTCCTACGAGCAGTACTTC. Its translation: CASGLPATSLSSYEQYF.